This T cell receptor (beta chain) was identified in a study of cytomegalovirus exposure and HLA in healthy donors. A multiplex PCR was run with 60 Vbeta primers and 13 Jbeta primers. Clones were sequenced by immunoSEQ multiplex PCR, and TCRdb holds only the in-frame ones, with some missing. Of hundreds of thousands of clones listed, 76% were seen once; the top ten hold 0.63%. Study outcomes and limitations: It was reported that the classifier diagnosed cytomegalovirus status with high specificity and sensitivity in both the original and validation cohorts. An analysis was carried out at a later point. It showed that HLA-associated TCR beta chains were more clonally expanded than equally common non-associated chains. Follow-up analysis found HLA locus-dependent TCR association rates, highest for DRB1 and lowest for HLA-C.

About this clone itself: Its antigen is not known.

The TCR sequence derives from a man younger than 35 in good health and CMV-seronegative. Sequencing input: PBMCs.

CDR3 sequence (DNA): TGCGCCAGCAGCCAGCAACCGGGACTAGCGGGAGGGCTCAACGAGCAGTACTTC. This codes for CASSQQPGLAGGLNEQYF. The genes are TRBV4-1 and TRBJ2-7, with TRBD2 matching 16 bases. Unmatched junction bases numbered 10, after V lost 3 bases and J lost 5 bases. The CDR3 runs to 18 residues. Per germline, CDR1 MGHRA and CDR2 YSYEKL.